The 27 T cell receptor beta chains in this list originate from one sample, sequenced in a study of resident and recirculating memory T cells in vitiligo. This table comes from immunoSEQ multiplex PCR, and its TCRdb copy is limited to in-frame clones, with some not included. The data contain about 76,000 clones, around 90% of them singletons. What was sequenced was blood. These receptors all come from a male donor with vitiligo.

V and J are TRBV27 and TRBJ2-7; a weak D match, TRBD1 (5 bases). CDR1 is MNHEY, CDR2 SMNVEV, per germline (reference sequence). This CDR3 comprises 14 residues. V lost 10 bases, J lost 3 bases, and 19 bases lay in between. The CDR3 DNA reads TGTGCCATCTTCCGCCAGGGTTTTGACTACGAGCAGTACTTC. Translation: CAIFRQGFDYEQYF.

The CDR3 reads CASSYGAKGQPQHF. The CDR3 coding sequence is TGTGCCAGCAGTTACGGGGCTAAGGGGCAGCCCCAGCATTTT. The chain recombines TRBV6-5 with TRBJ1-5; perhaps TRBD1 as D (5 bases). This CDR3 is built from 14 residues. Between the trimmed V and J ends, which lost 2 bases and 7 bases, there was a span of 12 bases. The germline V gene encodes CDR1 MNHEY and CDR2 SVGAGI.

In its sample, this clone was seen once. This rearrangement joins TRBV20-1 to TRBJ2-3; D not resolved. V was shortened by 7 bases and J by 6 bases, with 11 bases between the two germline ends. The CDR3 has 11 amino acids. Per the germline V gene, CDR1 is DFQATT and CDR2 is SNEGSKA (reference sequence). The CDR3 protein is CSVAIWDTQYF. CDR3 DNA sequence: TGCAGTGTAGCCATTTGGGATACGCAGTATTTT.

This chain joins TRBV7-3 and TRBJ2-2, with D tentatively TRBD2 (5 bases). This CDR3 contains 14 residues. The ends were cut back, 3 bases at V and 6 bases at J, with 11 bases in the middle. Germline V CDR1 and CDR2: SGHTA, FQGTGA. The CDR3 spells CASSFYGVPGELFF. The CDR3 DNA is TGTGCCAGCAGCTTTTACGGGGTTCCCGGGGAGCTGTTTTTT.

V is TRBV10-3 and J is TRBJ2-3; 13 bases line up with TRBD2. The germline V gene encodes CDR1 ENHRY and CDR2 SYGVKD. The V gene end was trimmed by 4 bases and the J gene end by 0 bases; junction bases not matched to a gene: 1. This CDR3 contains 16 residues. The CDR3 DNA is TGTGCCATCAGTGGGGGACTAGCGGGGAGCACAGATACGCAGTATTTT. It yields the protein CAISGGLAGSTDTQYF.

This clone was recorded only once. This chain connects TRBV12-5 to TRBJ1-3; the D is unclear. The CDR3 sequence is 17 residues long. In germline, CDR1 is LGHNT, CDR2 FRNRAP. With 0 bases removed from V and 1 base from J, the gap between germline ends came to 13 bases. The CDR3 is CASGLVMSGRSGNTIYF. DNA for the CDR3: TGTGCTAGTGGTTTGGTAATGAGCGGGCGATCTGGAAACACCATATATTTT.

The rearrangement joins TRBV6-1 to TRBJ2-3, with a possible D match to TRBD1 (6 bases). V lost 3 bases, J lost 6 bases, and 16 bases lay in between. The V gene's germline CDR1 is MNHNS and CDR2 SASEGT. The CDR3 contains 15 residues. The CDR3 loop reads CASSDSGVSADTQYF. The CDR3, as DNA: TGTGCCAGCAGTGATTCAGGGGTATCAGCGGATACGCAGTATTTT.

V gene TRBV28 combines with J gene TRBJ1-4; D is uncertain. Trimming pared 8 bases from V and 7 bases from J, leaving 17 bases between. The germline V gene encodes CDR1 MDHEN and CDR2 SYDVKM. The CDR3 covers 14 residues. The CDR3 region has the DNA TGTGCCAGCCGGAGTGGAGCTGACGGTGAAAAACTGTTTTTT. Encoded protein: CASRSGADGEKLFF.

This clone was recorded once. The chain uses TRBV28 and TRBJ2-5, with 11 bases lining up with TRBD2. This CDR3 is built from 15 residues. Trimming at V came to 5 bases and at J to 2 bases, leaving 4 bases not matched to a gene. Germline CDR1 reads MDHEN; CDR2 reads SYDVKM. The CDR3 DNA is TGTGCCAGCAGTCTTAGCGGGAGGGGGCAAGAGACCCAGTACTTC. Its protein product is CASSLSGRGQETQYF.

This chain connects TRBV5-1 to TRBJ2-3; TRBD2 agrees at 12 bases. In germline, CDR1 is SGHRS, CDR2 YFSETQ. The CDR3 contains 19 residues. V lost 8 bases, J lost 0 bases, and 16 bases stayed unmatched. CDR3 nucleotide sequence: TGCGCCAGTCTTCGGGACGGACTAGCGGGATTGGACAGCACAGATACGCAGTATTTT. Protein product: CASLRDGLAGLDSTDTQYF.

This clone was seen once. This chain uses TRBV29-1 with TRBJ2-7; TRBD1 might be the D (6 bases). The germline gives CDR1 SQVTM, CDR2 ANQGSEA. This CDR3 has 13 amino acids. The V and J ends lost 2 bases and 1 base respectively, with 9 bases between them. CDR3 region: CSVEPDSSYEQYF. Written as DNA, the CDR3 is TGCAGCGTTGAACCGGACAGTTCCTACGAGCAGTACTTC.

V is TRBV28 and J is TRBJ2-7; TRBD1 matches 9 bases. The V and J ends lost 10 bases and 2 bases, in that order; junction bases with no gene match: 6. Germline V gene sequence: CDR1 MDHEN, CDR2 SYDVKM. The CDR3 covers 13 residues. As DNA, the CDR3 is TGTGCCATGGGGACAGGGAGTACCTACGAGCAGTACTTC. Translating gives CAMGTGSTYEQYF.

The chain links TRBV7-7 to TRBJ1-4; D not resolved. CDR3 length: 13 amino acids. In germline, CDR1 is SSHAT, CDR2 FNYEAQ (reference sequence). V was clipped by 1 base and J by 8 bases, with 8 bases between them. The CDR3 loop is CASSLGAGEKLFF. The CDR3 DNA follows: TGTGCCAGCAGCTTAGGGGCCGGCGAAAAACTGTTTTTT.

This sequence joins TRBV28 and TRBJ2-2; 7 nucleotides match TRBD2. Trimming took 8 bases from V and 4 from J; bases not matched to a gene: 10. The germline CDR1 and CDR2 sequences are MDHEN and SYDVKM. The CDR3 has 15 residues. In DNA, the CDR3 is TGTGCCAGCCCTCCGAGCGGGGTTGCCACCGGGGAGCTGTTTTTT. Amino acid sequence: CASPPSGVATGELFF.

The rearrangement uses TRBV27 and TRBJ1-4, with a weak D call TRBD1 (5 bases). There are 17 residues in the CDR3. V was cut by 4 bases and J by 9 bases, with 24 bases left in between. The germline V gene has CDR1 MNHEY and CDR2 SMNVEV (reference sequence). This CDR3 is CASSSTRGAVGFQKLFF. The CDR3 DNA reads TGTGCCAGCAGTTCGACGCGTGGGGCGGTTGGGTTCCAAAAACTGTTTTTT. The whole variable domain, filled in from reference TRBV27 and TRBJ1-4, reads EAQVTQNPRYLITVTGKKLTVTCSQNMNHEYMSWYRQDPGLGLRQIYYSMNVEVTDKGDVPEGYKVSRKEKRNFPLILESPSPNQTSLYFCASSSTRGAVGFQKLFFGSGTQLSVL.

V gene TRBV28 combines with J gene TRBJ1-3; a weak D match, TRBD1 (6 bases). Trimming stripped 2 bases from V and 1 base from J, with 9 bases between. Germline CDR1 reads MDHEN; CDR2 reads SYDVKM. The CDR3 totals 15 residues. The CDR3 DNA is TGTGCCAGCAGTTTACAGGGGCGATCTGGAAACACCATATATTTT. Encoded protein: CASSLQGRSGNTIYF.

This clone has only one observation. This chain joins TRBV21-1 and TRBJ2-1; the D call TRBD2 from the table was never checked on the DNA. TRBV21-1 is marked as a pseudogene. The CDR3 is 16 residues long. As DNA, the CDR3 is TGTGCCAGCAGCAAAGTTGGGGCGGGAGAGTCGGGTGAGCAGTTCTTC. This translates into CASSKVGAGESGEQFF.

The rearrangement uses TRBV6-4 and TRBJ1-1, with D tentatively TRBD1 (6 bases). The length of the CDR3 is 20 residues. Germline V gene data show CDR1 as MRHNA and CDR2 as SNTAGT. V was shortened by 5 bases and J by 2 bases, with 30 bases between the two germline ends. In DNA form, the CDR3 reads TGTGCCAGCAGTTCTACCGAAGAACCGGGACAAAAGGGCCTTAACACTGAAGCTTTCTTT. Its translation: CASSSTEEPGQKGLNTEAFF.

V and J are TRBV9 and TRBJ2-2; no firm D call. Trimming shortened V by 1 base and J by 7 bases, and 14 bases separated the two germline ends. The CDR3 is 15 residues long. Germline V gene data show CDR1 as SGDLS and CDR2 as YYNGEE. The CDR3 DNA is TGTGCCAGCAGCGTATCCCCCACACGAGGCGGGGAGCTGTTTTTT. Amino acids: CASSVSPTRGGELFF.

A single count supports this clone. The chain is built from TRBV11-2 and TRBJ2-7; 7 bases match TRBD2. The germline V gene has CDR1 SGHAT and CDR2 FQNNGV. Trimming cost V 2 bases and J 0 bases; bases outside gene matches: 7. This CDR3 comprises 16 residues. This CDR3 reads CASSLKWGGSSYEQYF. The DNA of the CDR3 is TGTGCCAGCAGCTTAAAGTGGGGCGGGAGCTCCTACGAGCAGTACTTC.

V gene TRBV10-3 combines with J gene TRBJ2-1; 8 positions agree with TRBD2. This CDR3 is built from 17 residues. The V gene end was trimmed by 0 bases and the J gene end by 2 bases; junction bases not matched to a gene: 6. Per germline, CDR1 ENHRY and CDR2 SYGVKD. For the CDR3, the DNA is TGTGCCATCAGTGAGTCAGGCCCAGCGGGAGCCTACAATGAGCAGTTCTTC. Its protein is CAISESGPAGAYNEQFF.

The rearrangement joins TRBV7-2 to TRBJ2-5; tentative D call: TRBD1 (6 bases). Germline V gives CDR1 SGHTA, CDR2 FQGNSA. The CDR3 has 17 residues. V lost 6 bases and J lost 1, with 21 bases in between. The CDR3 region is CASSLPSDSFSQETQYF. The CDR3 region has the DNA TGTGCCAGCAGTTTACCCTCGGACAGCTTCTCCCAAGAGACCCAGTACTTC. Combining the CDR3 with reference TRBV7-2 and TRBJ2-5 gives the whole variable domain GAGVSQSPSNKVTEKGKDVELRCDPISGHTALYWYRQSLGQGLEFLIYFQGNSAPDKSGLPSDRFSAERTGGSVSTLTIQRTQQEDSAVYLCASSLPSDSFSQETQYFGPGTRLLVL.

This chain uses TRBV5-1 with TRBJ2-3; D is perhaps TRBD2 (5 bases). This CDR3 spans 14 amino acids. Trimming left V 4 bases short and J 2 bases short, with 11 bases between. Germline-derived CDR1 and CDR2 are SGHRS and YFSETQ. CDR3 amino acids: CASSPGGYTDTQYF. The CDR3 DNA sequence: TGCGCCAGCAGCCCTGGAGGCTACACAGATACGCAGTATTTT.

The chain carries TRBV4-3 and TRBJ2-7, with 7 nucleotides matching TRBD2. The germline V gene encodes CDR1 LGHNA and CDR2 YSLEER. The CDR3 runs 16 residues. V shed 6 bases, J shed 0 bases, and the junction held 11 bases outside the gene matches. As DNA, the CDR3 is TGCGCCAGCAGTCTAGGGATCCGCGGGGGCTCCTACGAGCAGTACTTC. Protein product: CASSLGIRGGSYEQYF.

V usage is TRBV7-3 and J usage is TRBJ1-1; TRBD1 is a possible D gene (6 bases). Germline lookup yields CDR1 SGHTA and CDR2 FQGTGA. The CDR3 covers 14 residues. V was trimmed by 5 bases and J by 8 bases, leaving 18 bases between them. This CDR3 reads CASSPQGTSREAFF. In DNA form, the CDR3 reads TGTGCCAGCAGCCCGCAAGGGACAAGTCGGGAAGCTTTCTTT.

V gene TRBV19 combines with J gene TRBJ2-1; 8 nucleotides align to TRBD1. CDR3 length equals 15 residues. Germline V gives CDR1 LNHDA, CDR2 SQIVND (reference sequence). The ends lost 2 bases at V and 4 bases at J; junction bases unmatched: 4. The CDR3 sequence: CASSIQGASYNEQFF. For the CDR3, the DNA is TGTGCCAGTAGTATACAGGGGGCGTCTTACAATGAGCAGTTCTTC.

In DNA form, the CDR3 reads TGTGCCAGCAGCTTCACCGGGACTAGCGGGCATGGCTCCTACAATGAGCAGTTCTTC. Translating it yields CASSFTGTSGHGSYNEQFF. This rearrangement joins TRBV11-2 to TRBJ2-1; 12 bases line up with TRBD2. CDR3 length equals 19 residues. Germline V lookup: CDR1 SGHAT, CDR2 FQNNGV. J gave up 0 bases and V 3 bases, and 9 bases lay outside the gene matches. Filled out from reference TRBV11-2 and TRBJ2-1, the complete variable domain reads EAGVAQSPRYKIIEKRQSVAFWCNPISGHATLYWYQQILGQGPKLLIQFQNNGVVDDSQLPKDRFSAERLKGVDSTLKIQPAKLEDSAVYLCASSFTGTSGHGSYNEQFFGPGTRLTVL.